This TCR beta chain was recorded in a study of T cell changes during pregnancy in multiple sclerosis. Profiled with immunoSEQ multiplex PCR; TCRdb holds only in-frame clones, not every one. The sample carries tens of thousands of clones, approximately 90% recorded once. Trimming stripped 0 bases from V and 5 bases from J, with 20 bases between. The CDR3 loop spans 18 amino acids. The germline CDR1 and CDR2 sequences are MGHRA and YSYEKL. The sequencing used peripheral blood, collected in the third trimester of pregnancy. The chain carries TRBV4-1 and TRBJ1-5; a possible D gene is TRBD1 (6 bases). The TCR originated in a female donor with multiple sclerosis, enrolled in a pregnancy study. CDR3 sequence (DNA): TGCGCCAGCAGCCAAGATCCATCCTGGGGGGGCAACTATCAGCCCCAGCATTTT. Translation: CASSQDPSWGGNYQPQHF.